The 5 T cell receptor beta chains given below trace back to one sample, sequenced in a study of T cell repertoires in cytomegalovirus infection. For these TCRs, the target antigens are not known. TCRdb itself ran the reads through MiXCR, one entry per CDR3 protein. The table shows fewer than 850,000 distinct CDR3 sequences, with almost 30% occurring only once. Sample: cultured CD8+ T cells from PBMCs, taken from culture after CMV antigen stimulation. These receptors originate from a human donor in good health (CMV status not recorded). Some clones in this sample may be carry-over from other donors' samples.

This clonotype was seen only a few times. This chain links TRBV20-1 with TRBJ2-3; D possibly matches TRBD1 or TRBD2 (5 bases each). CDR3 length equals 15 residues. The V and J ends lost 0 bases and 3 bases respectively, with 13 bases between them. Germline values: CDR1 DFQATT, CDR2 SNEGSKA (reference sequence). The CDR3 reads CSARDQRGRTDTQYF. The CDR3 coding sequence is TGCAGTGCTAGAGATCAACGGGGCCGAACAGATACGCAGTATTTT.

This clonotype has only a few counts. J is TRBJ2-3 and V is TRBV24-1, with 7 bases lining up with TRBD2. The CDR3 covers 15 residues. CDR1 is KGHDR, CDR2 SFDVKD, per germline. The junction had 6 bases not matched to a gene; V was cut back by 6 bases and J by 1 base. The CDR3 DNA is TGTGCCACCAGTCCACCGGGGGGACGCACAGATACGCAGTATTTT. Its protein is CATSPPGGRTDTQYF.

The J gene is TRBJ1-2, the V gene TRBV28; TRBD1 agrees at 9 bases. The CDR3 extends over 18 amino acids. Germline lookup yields CDR1 MDHEN and CDR2 SYDVKM. Losses at the gene ends were 7 bases for V and 4 bases for J; bases not matched to a gene: 19. CDR3 nucleotides: TGTGCCAGCACCGCCTTCGGACAGGGGCAGGCGATACTCTATGGCTACACCTTC. Translation: CASTAFGQGQAILYGYTF.

CDR3 nucleotide sequence: TGTGCCACCAGTGAGGGGCTCGATGAGCAGTTCTTC. Translating gives CATSEGLDEQFF. This chain joins TRBV15 and TRBJ2-1; D may be TRBD1 or TRBD2 (5 bases each). The CDR3 is 12 residues long. The ends were cut back, 6 bases at V and 8 bases at J, with 11 bases in the middle. Per the germline V gene, CDR1 is LNHNV and CDR2 is YYDKDF (reference sequence).

This chain links TRBV27 with TRBJ2-2, with D perhaps TRBD1 (5 bases). Germline loops: CDR1 MNHEY, CDR2 SMNVEV (reference sequence). V was clipped by 3 bases and J by 6 bases, with 8 bases between them. There are 13 residues in the CDR3. The CDR3 nucleotides are TGTGCCAGCAGTTTCGGACAACCCGGGGAGCTGTTTTTT. As protein: CASSFGQPGELFF.